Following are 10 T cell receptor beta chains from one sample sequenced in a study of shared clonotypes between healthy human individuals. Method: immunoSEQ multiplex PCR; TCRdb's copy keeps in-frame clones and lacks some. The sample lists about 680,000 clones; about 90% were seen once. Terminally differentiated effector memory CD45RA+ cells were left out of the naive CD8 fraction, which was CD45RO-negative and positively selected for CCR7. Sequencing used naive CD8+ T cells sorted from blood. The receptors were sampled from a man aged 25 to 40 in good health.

The CDR3 nucleotides are TGCAGCGTTGAGGGACTAGCGGGATATTACAATGAGCAGTTCTTC. Translated, it gives CSVEGLAGYYNEQFF. This rearrangement joins TRBV29-1 to TRBJ2-1, with TRBD2 identical over 13 bases. Trimming removed 3 bases from V and 4 bases from J; junction bases left unmatched: 3. Germline V CDR1 and CDR2: SQVTM, ANQGSEA. The CDR3 has 15 residues.

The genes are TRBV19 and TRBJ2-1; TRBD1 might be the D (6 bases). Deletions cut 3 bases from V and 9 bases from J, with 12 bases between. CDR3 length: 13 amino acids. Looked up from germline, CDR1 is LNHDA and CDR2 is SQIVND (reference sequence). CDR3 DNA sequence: TGTGCCAGTAGTATGCCTGGGGGCAGTGAGCAGTTCTTC. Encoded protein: CASSMPGGSEQFF.

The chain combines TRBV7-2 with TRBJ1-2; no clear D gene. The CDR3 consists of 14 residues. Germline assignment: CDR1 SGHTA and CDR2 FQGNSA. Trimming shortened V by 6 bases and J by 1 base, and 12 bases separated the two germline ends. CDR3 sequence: CASSPYGDNYGYTF. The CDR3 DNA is TGTGCCAGCAGTCCCTATGGCGATAACTATGGCTACACCTTC. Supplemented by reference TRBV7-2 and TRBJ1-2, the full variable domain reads GAGVSQSPSNKVTEKGKDVELRCDPISGHTALYWYRQSLGQGLEFLIYFQGNSAPDKSGLPSDRFSAERTGGSVSTLTIQRTQQEDSAVYLCASSPYGDNYGYTFGSGTRLTVV.

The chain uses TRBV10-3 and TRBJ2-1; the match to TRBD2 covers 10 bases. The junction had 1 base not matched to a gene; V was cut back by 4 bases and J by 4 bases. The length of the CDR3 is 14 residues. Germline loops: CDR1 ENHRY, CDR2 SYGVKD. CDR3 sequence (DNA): TGTGCCATCAGTGGGACTAGCGGATACAATGAGCAGTTCTTC. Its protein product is CAISGTSGYNEQFF.

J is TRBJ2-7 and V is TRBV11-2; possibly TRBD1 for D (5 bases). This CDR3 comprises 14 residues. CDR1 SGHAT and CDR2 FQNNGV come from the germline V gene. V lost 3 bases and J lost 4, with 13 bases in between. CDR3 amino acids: CASSFGRVGYEQYF. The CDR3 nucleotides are TGTGCCAGCAGCTTTGGCAGGGTTGGGTACGAGCAGTACTTC.

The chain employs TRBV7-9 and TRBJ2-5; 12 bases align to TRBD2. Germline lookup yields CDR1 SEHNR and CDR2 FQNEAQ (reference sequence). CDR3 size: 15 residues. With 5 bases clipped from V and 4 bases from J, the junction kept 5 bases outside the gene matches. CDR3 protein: CASSALAGGVETQYF. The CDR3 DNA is TGTGCCAGCAGCGCACTAGCGGGAGGTGTAGAGACCCAGTACTTC.

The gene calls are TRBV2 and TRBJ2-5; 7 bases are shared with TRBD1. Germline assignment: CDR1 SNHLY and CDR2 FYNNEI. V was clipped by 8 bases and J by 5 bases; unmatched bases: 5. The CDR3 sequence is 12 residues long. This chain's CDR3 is CASLDRWETQYF. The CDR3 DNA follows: TGTGCCAGCTTGGACAGGTGGGAGACCCAGTACTTC. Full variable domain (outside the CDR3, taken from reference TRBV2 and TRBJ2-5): EPEVTQTPSHQVTQMGQEVILRCVPISNHLYFYWYRQILGQKVEFLVSFYNNEISEKSEIFDDQFSVERPDGSNFTLKIRSTKLEDSAMYFCASLDRWETQYFGPGTRLLVL.

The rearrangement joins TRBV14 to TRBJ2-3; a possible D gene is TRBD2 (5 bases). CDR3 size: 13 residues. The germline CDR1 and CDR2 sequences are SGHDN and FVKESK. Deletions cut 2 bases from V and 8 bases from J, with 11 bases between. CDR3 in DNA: TGTGCCAGCAGCCAAAGCGGAGGATCTACGCAGTATTTT. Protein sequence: CASSQSGGSTQYF. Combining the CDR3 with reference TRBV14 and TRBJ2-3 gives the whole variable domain EAGVTQFPSHSVIEKGQTVTLRCDPISGHDNLYWYRRVMGKEIKFLLHFVKESKQDESGMPNNRFLAERTGGTYSTLKVQPAELEDSGVYFCASSQSGGSTQYFGPGTRLTVL.

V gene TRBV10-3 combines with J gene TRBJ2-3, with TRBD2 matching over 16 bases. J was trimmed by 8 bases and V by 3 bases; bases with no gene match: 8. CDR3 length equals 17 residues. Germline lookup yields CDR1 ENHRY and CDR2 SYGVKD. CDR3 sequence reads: CAISDPGLAGGPSTQYF. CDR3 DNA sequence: TGTGCCATCAGTGACCCGGGACTAGCGGGAGGGCCGAGTACGCAGTATTTT.

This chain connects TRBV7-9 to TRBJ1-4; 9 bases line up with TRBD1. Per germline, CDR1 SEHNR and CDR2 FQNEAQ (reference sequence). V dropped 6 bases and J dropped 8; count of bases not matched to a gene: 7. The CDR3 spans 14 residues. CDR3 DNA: TGTGCCAGCAGGGCGGGACAGGGCGACGAAAAACTGTTTTTT. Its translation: CASRAGQGDEKLFF.